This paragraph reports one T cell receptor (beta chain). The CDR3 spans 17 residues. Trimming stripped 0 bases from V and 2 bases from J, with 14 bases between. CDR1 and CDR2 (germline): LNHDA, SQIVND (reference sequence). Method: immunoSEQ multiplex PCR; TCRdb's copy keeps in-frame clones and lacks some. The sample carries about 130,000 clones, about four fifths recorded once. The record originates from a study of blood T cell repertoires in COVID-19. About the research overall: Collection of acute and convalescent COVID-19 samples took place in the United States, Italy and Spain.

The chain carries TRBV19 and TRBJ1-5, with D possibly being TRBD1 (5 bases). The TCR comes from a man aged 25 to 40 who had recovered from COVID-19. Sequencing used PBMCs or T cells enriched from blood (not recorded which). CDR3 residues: CASSIEWRGRGNQPQHF. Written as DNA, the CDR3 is TGTGCCAGTAGTATAGAGTGGAGGGGCCGAGGCAATCAGCCCCAGCATTTT. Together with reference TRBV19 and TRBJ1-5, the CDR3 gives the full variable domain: DGGITQSPKYLFRKEGQNVTLSCEQNLNHDAMYWYRQDPGQGLRLIYYSQIVNDFQKGDIAEGYSVSREKKESFPLTVTSAQKNPTAFYLCASSIEWRGRGNQPQHFGDGTRLSIL.